This T cell receptor beta chain was found in a study of vaccination and CD4 T cells after COVID-19. Across the study: Sampling after COVID took place at a median of around 110 days (range 35 to 161) following diagnosis. Regarding the study as a whole: Convalescent patients displayed spike mono-reactivity in 304 of 307 vaccine-specific clones.

With respect to this clonotype: Its antigen is undetermined.

The CDR3 consists of 17 residues. The V end lost 2 bases, the J end lost 0 bases, and 14 bases lay between the germline ends. Germline CDR1 MNHNS, CDR2 SASEGT. Treatment: approximately nine-day PBMC culture with coronavirus spike peptide pools or control peptides (ViraFEST assay). Before TCRs were sequenced, ViraFEST expanded antigen-specific T cells with peptide pools. Scientists ran DNA taken from cultured CD4+ T cells through the Oncomine TCR Beta short-read assay for sequencing. A single record per CDR3 protein comes from TCRdb applying MiXCR to the PCR reads. The table records 20,000 to 25,000 distinct CDR3 sequences, 60% of them present only once.

This receptor was obtained from a human donor who received a COVID-19 vaccine. The material was CD4+ T cells from blood, cultured in vitro, obtained after SARS-CoV-2 vaccination. The rearrangement links TRBV6-1 to TRBJ1-5; a possible D gene is TRBD1 (5 bases). CDR3 loop: CASSEKGQGGSNQPQHF. CDR3 sequence (DNA): TGTGCCAGCAGTGAAAAGGGGCAGGGCGGTAGCAATCAGCCCCAGCATTTT.